The clone carrying this T cell receptor (beta chain) is a singleton in its sample. The ends were cut back, 0 bases at V and 8 bases at J, with 17 bases in the middle. The CDR3 has 15 residues. The V gene's germline CDR1 is SGHNT and CDR2 YYREEE (reference sequence). The data are from a study of blood T cell repertoires in COVID-19. Across the whole study: Some COVID-19 samples were acute and others convalescent; all came from the United States, Italy and Spain. PBMCs, B-cell-depleted T cells, or T cells were the source of the cDNA or gDNA that made up the material.

Original handling: Amplification of reference gene primers was used by the study to estimate nucleated cell counts. Profiling relied on immunoSEQ multiplex PCR, and the TCRdb table lists in-frame clones only, not all of them. That table gives V, J and clone size, and the DNA gave D and trimming. The sample contains over 40,000 clones, about 80% of which appear only once. The sequenced sample was peripheral blood. The receptor comes from a woman between 55 and 75 years old with acute or convalescent COVID-19. This chain links TRBV5-4 with TRBJ1-2; D gene unclear. CDR3 DNA sequence: TGTGCCAGCAGCTTGGAAAGCACAATCTCTAGAGGCTACACCTTC. Protein product: CASSLESTISRGYTF.